Sequencing of this T cell receptor (beta chain) was carried out in a study of CD8 T cells in Susac syndrome. General study findings and limits: An acknowledgment was made by the study that its TCR sequencing and HLA analysis involved relatively few individuals.

Healthy donors constituted the control group, matched for age and sex. Random hexamers served to reverse transcribe roughly 0.45 to 1 ug RNA. Amplification of TCR beta CDR3 by immunoSEQ multiplex PCR spanned 54 Vbeta and 13 Jbeta. TCRdb independently ran MiXCR on the immunoSEQ multiplex PCR reads; one entry per CDR3 protein. The sample has around 200,000 distinct CDR3 sequences, 95% seen once. The germline V and J ends were trimmed by 2 bases and 3 bases, with 4 bases remaining between them. The CDR3 runs 11 residues. Per the germline V gene, CDR1 is SQVTM and CDR2 is ANQGSEA. As concerns this clonotype: The antigen remains undetermined.

Sample: CD4+ T cells from PBMCs. V is TRBV29-1 and J is TRBJ2-5; D uncertain. This sequence was found in a human donor in good health. The CDR3 DNA reads as TGCAGCGTTGAATCGAAAGAGACCCAGTACTTC. It codes for CSVESKETQYF. Supplemented by reference TRBV29-1 and TRBJ2-5, the full variable domain reads SAVISQKPSRDICQRGTSLTIQCQVDSQVTMMFWYRQQPGQSLTLIATANQGSEATYESGFVIDKFPISRPNLTFSTLTVSNMSPEDSSIYLCSVESKETQYFGPGTRLLVL.